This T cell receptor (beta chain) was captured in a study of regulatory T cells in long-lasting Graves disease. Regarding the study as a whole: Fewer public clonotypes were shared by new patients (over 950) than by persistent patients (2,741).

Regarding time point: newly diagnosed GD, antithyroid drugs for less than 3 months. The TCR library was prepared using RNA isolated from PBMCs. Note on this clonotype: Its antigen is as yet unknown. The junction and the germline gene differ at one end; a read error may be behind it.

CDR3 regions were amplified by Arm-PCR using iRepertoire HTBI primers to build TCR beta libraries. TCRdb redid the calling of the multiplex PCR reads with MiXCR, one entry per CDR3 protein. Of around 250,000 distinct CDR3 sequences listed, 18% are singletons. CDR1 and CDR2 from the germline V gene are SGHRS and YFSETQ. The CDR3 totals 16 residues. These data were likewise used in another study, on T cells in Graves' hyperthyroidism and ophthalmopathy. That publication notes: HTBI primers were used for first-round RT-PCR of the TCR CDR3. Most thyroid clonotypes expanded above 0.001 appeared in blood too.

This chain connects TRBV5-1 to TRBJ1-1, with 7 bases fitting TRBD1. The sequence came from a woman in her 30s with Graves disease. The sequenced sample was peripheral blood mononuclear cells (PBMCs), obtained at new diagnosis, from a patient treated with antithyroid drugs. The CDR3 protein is CASSREGTAPNTEAFF. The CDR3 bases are TGTGCCAGCAGCCGTGAGGGGACAGCGCCTAACACTGAAGCTTTCTTT. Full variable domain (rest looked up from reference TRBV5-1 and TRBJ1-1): KAGVTQTPRYLIKTRGQQVTLSCSPISGHRSVSWYQQTPGQGLQFLFEYFSETQRNKGNFPGRFSGRQFSNSRSEMNVSTLELGDSALYLCASSREGTAPNTEAFFGQGTRLTVV.